This T cell receptor (beta chain) was identified in a study of neoadjuvant nivolumab and ipilimumab in lung cancer. General observations from the study: Only a small number of samples underwent TCR sequencing. From pretherapy to surgery, tumor richness and clonality rose with dual therapy. Compared with tumor-adjacent uninvolved lung, resected tumors showed greater richness and clonality.

This clone turned up a few times. The antigen is unknown. Trimming took off 0 bases at V and 4 bases at J, with 9 bases between the two ends. The CDR3 is 13 residues long. The germline gives CDR1 GTSNPN, CDR2 SVGIG (reference sequence). Data came from immunoSEQ multiplex PCR; TCRdb stores just in-frame clones and leaves some out. Of around 13,000 clones in the sample, around 70% were seen once. The specimen was peripheral blood, collected after neoadjuvant nivolumab, alone or with ipilimumab, at or shortly before surgery. The TCR was taken from an adult with non-small cell lung cancer. The rearrangement joins TRBV30 to TRBJ1-2; possibly TRBD1 for D (6 bases). The CDR3, as DNA: TGTGCCTGGAGTGTAGAAGGGGGCTATGGCTACACCTTC. Translation gives CAWSVEGGYGYTF.